This TCR beta chain emerged from a study of blood T cells in healthy people across ages. For the study at large: About one barcoded beta molecule per two T cells was the capture yield of template switching. Study-level results: Diversity of TCR beta per million T cells declined in a roughly linear way with age.

Germline V CDR1 and CDR2: DFQATT, SNEGSKA (reference sequence). CDR3 size: 14 residues. Trimming cost V 7 bases and J 15 bases, with 28 bases left between them. As for this clonotype: What it binds is not known.

Per-sample yields of isolated PBMCs were at least 7 million. Next came a second PCR, run for roughly 7 to 12 cycles, which used a sample-barcoded 5' primer along with a J-beta primer mix. Every sample gave at least 2.5 million paired-end reads containing CDR3. TCRdb re-called the 5' RACE reads through MiXCR, storing one row per CDR3 protein. The sample records 700,000 to 800,000 distinct CDR3 sequences, 43% being singletons. Sample: blood. The source is a woman in her sixties or seventies in good health. The V and J genes are TRBV20-1 and TRBJ2-4; D might be TRBD2 (5 bases). The CDR3 sequence: CSVPGSGYPYERYF. DNA for the CDR3: TGCAGTGTTCCGGGGAGTGGATATCCCTACGAGCGGTACTTC.